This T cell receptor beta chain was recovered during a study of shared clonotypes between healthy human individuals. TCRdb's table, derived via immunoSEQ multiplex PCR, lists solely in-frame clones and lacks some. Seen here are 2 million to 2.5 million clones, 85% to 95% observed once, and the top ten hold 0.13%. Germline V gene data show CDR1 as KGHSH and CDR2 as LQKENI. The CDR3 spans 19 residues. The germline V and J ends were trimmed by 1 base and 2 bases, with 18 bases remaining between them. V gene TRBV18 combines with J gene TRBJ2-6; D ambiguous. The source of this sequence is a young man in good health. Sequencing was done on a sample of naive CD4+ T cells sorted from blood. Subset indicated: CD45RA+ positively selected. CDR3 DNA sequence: TGTGCCAGCTCACCACAAACAGTTCTGCTCCACACTGGGGCCAACGTCCTGACTTTC. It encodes CASSPQTVLLHTGANVLTF.